Listed below are T cell receptor beta chains from one sample, sequenced in a study of blood T cells in healthy people across ages. TCRdb reprocessed the 5' RACE reads with MiXCR, giving one entry per CDR3 protein. The sample includes fewer than 2,000,000 distinct CDR3 sequences, approximately 39% of them seen just once. Specimen: blood. These receptors all stem from a human donor in good health. The CDR3 runs from the conserved cysteine through the conserved F or W. The D gene is left open where the match is weak. Only some rows state a clone size, as once, few, many or a class for expanded clones.

j_gene,len,abundance,d_gene,v_gene,CDR3nt,CDR3aa
TRBJ1-2,13,many,NA,TRBV11-2,TGTGCCAGCAGCTTGAACAGTTACTATGGCTACACCTTC,CASSLNSYYGYTF
TRBJ2-5,15,few,NA,TRBV4-1,TGCGCCAGCAGCCAATCCGGACTAAAGAAGGAGACCCAGTACTTC,CASSQSGLKKETQYF
TRBJ2-7,17,NA,TRBD1,TRBV27,TGTGCCAGCAGTTTTGTCTTAGGGGGGGACAGGGCCTACGAGCAGTACTTC,CASSFVLGGDRAYEQYF
TRBJ1-6,15,few,NA,TRBV5-1,TGCGCCAGCAGCTTGGACACGCAGGGGAATTCACCCCTCCACTTT,CASSLDTQGNSPLHF
TRBJ2-1,15,NA,NA,TRBV27,TGTGCCAGCTGTCCGGGACTGAGCTCCTACAATGAGCAGTTCTTC,CASCPGLSSYNEQFF
TRBJ2-7,18,few,TRBD2,TRBV5-1,TGCGCCAGCAGCACCTGGACTAGCGGGGGGCCCAACTCCTACGAGCAGTACTTC,CASSTWTSGGPNSYEQYF
TRBJ2-1,13,few,NA,TRBV6-2/TRBV6-3,TGTGCCAGCAGGGGGGGGCACTACAATGAGCAGTTCTTC,CASRGGHYNEQFF
TRBJ2-7,15,NA,TRBD1,TRBV5-6,TGTGCCAGCAGCTACGACAGGGGAATTGACTACGAGCAGTACTTC,CASSYDRGIDYEQYF
TRBJ1-1,13,many,NA,TRBV6-4,TGTGCCAGCAGTGTTAACCGGGACACTGAAGCTTTCTTT,CASSVNRDTEAFF
TRBJ2-2,14,NA,TRBD2,TRBV30,TGTGCCTGGAGGTCGACGGGGGGGACCGGGGAGCTGTTTTTT,CAWRSTGGTGELFF
TRBJ1-2,15,NA,TRBD1,TRBV3-1,TGTGCCAGCAGCCGCGGGACAGGGGGCGCCTATGGCTACACCTTC,CASSRGTGGAYGYTF
TRBJ1-2,14,few,NA,TRBV7-9,TGTGCCAGCAGCTTAGGGCAGAACGACTATGGCTACACCTTC,CASSLGQNDYGYTF
TRBJ2-5,15,few,TRBD2,TRBV7-2,TGTGCCAGCAACTCTCTAGCGGGGGGGCTTGAGACCCAGTACTTC,CASNSLAGGLETQYF
TRBJ2-5,13,NA,NA,TRBV7-6,TGTGCCAGCAGCCCAGGGCCAGTAGGGACCCAGTACTTC,CASSPGPVGTQYF
TRBJ2-7,15,many,TRBD2,TRBV7-2,TGTGCCAGCAGCACTAGCGGGGGAAGCTCCTACGAGCAGTACTTC,CASSTSGGSSYEQYF
TRBJ1-2,14,many,NA,TRBV4-1,TGCGCCAGCAGCCAAGTATTGGGGTCGGGGGGCTACACCTTC,CASSQVLGSGGYTF
TRBJ1-4,14,NA,NA,TRBV30,TGTGCCTGGAGTGAAGAGTGGATGGATGAAAAACTGTTTTTT,CAWSEEWMDEKLFF
TRBJ2-7,14,few,NA,TRBV3-1,TGTGCCAGCAGCCCGGGACTGATTTCCTACGAGCAGTACTTC,CASSPGLISYEQYF
TRBJ1-5,15,few,NA,TRBV5-1,TGCGCCAGCAGTCCCATCGGGGGGATCAATCAGCCCCAGCATTTT,CASSPIGGINQPQHF
TRBJ1-2,15,few,NA,TRBV20-1,TGCAGTGCTAGAGACCCCGTTGACAGGAACTATGGCTACACCTTC,CSARDPVDRNYGYTF
TRBJ2-7,12,few,NA,TRBV6-1,TGTGCCAGCACCCTGACAGCGTTGGAGCAGTACTTC,CASTLTALEQYF
TRBJ2-7,10,few,NA,TRBV29-1,TGCAGCGTTGTAGTAGGCGAGCAGTACTTC,CSVVVGEQYF
TRBJ1-2,17,NA,TRBD1,TRBV7-9,TGTGCCAGCAGCTTATCGAGGCACACAGGGGCCGTGGATGGCTACACCTTC,CASSLSRHTGAVDGYTF
TRBJ2-7,12,many,NA,TRBV7-2,TGTGCCAGCAGCTTAAGGCCTTTTGAGCAGTACTTC,CASSLRPFEQYF
TRBJ2-3,15,NA,NA,TRBV12-3/TRBV12-4,TGTGCCAGCAGTCGGACTGGAATAAGCACAGATACGCAGTATTTT,CASSRTGISTDTQYF
TRBJ2-7,15,NA,TRBD1,TRBV29-1,TGCAGCGTTCACGATCCGGGACAGGGGGCTTACGAGCAGTACTTC,CSVHDPGQGAYEQYF
TRBJ1-5,15,NA,NA,TRBV12-3/TRBV12-4,TGTGCCAGCTCTGATTTCGGCAGGGGAGGTCAGCCCCAGCATTTT,CASSDFGRGGQPQHF
TRBJ1-2,15,few,TRBD1,TRBV4-1,TGCGCCAGCAGCCAACGACAGACAGGGGGCTATGGCTACACCTTC,CASSQRQTGGYGYTF